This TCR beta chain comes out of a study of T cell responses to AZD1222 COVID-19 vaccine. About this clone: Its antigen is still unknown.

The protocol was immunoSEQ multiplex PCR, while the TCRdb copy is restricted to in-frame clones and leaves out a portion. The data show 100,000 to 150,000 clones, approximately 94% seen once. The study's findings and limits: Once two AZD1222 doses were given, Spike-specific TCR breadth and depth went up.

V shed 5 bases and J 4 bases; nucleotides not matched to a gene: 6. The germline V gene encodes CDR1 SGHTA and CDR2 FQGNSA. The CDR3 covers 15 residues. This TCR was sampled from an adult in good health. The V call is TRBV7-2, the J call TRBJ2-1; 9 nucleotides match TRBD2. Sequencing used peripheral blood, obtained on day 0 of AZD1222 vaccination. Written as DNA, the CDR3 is TGTGCCAGCAGCGGTACTAGCGGGCTTTACAATGAGCAGTTCTTC. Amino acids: CASSGTSGLYNEQFF.